This T cell receptor beta chain came from a study of cytotoxic CD8 clonotypes in ibrutinib-treated CLL. Study findings and constraints: Private clonotypes, not public ones, expanded at ibrutinib response.

TCRdb's copy holds only in-frame clones and misses some; the assay was immunoSEQ multiplex PCR. The data show over 20,000 clones, roughly 75% seen once. From cryopreserved PBMCs came about 2 micrograms of genomic DNA used for TCR beta libraries. Concerning this clone itself: The target antigen is unknown.

Between the trimmed V and J ends, which lost 0 bases and 0 bases, there was a span of 8 bases. Looked up from germline, CDR1 is MNHNY and CDR2 is SVGAGI (reference sequence). The CDR3 has 16 amino acids. This rearrangement joins TRBV6-6 to TRBJ1-4; D is uncertain. The sample was PBMCs, taken before ibrutinib treatment. The sequence derives from a human donor with chronic lymphocytic leukemia. CDR3 nucleotide sequence: TGTGCCAGCAGTTACTCGACGGGTGCAACTAATGAAAAACTGTTTTTT. Its protein product is CASSYSTGATNEKLFF.